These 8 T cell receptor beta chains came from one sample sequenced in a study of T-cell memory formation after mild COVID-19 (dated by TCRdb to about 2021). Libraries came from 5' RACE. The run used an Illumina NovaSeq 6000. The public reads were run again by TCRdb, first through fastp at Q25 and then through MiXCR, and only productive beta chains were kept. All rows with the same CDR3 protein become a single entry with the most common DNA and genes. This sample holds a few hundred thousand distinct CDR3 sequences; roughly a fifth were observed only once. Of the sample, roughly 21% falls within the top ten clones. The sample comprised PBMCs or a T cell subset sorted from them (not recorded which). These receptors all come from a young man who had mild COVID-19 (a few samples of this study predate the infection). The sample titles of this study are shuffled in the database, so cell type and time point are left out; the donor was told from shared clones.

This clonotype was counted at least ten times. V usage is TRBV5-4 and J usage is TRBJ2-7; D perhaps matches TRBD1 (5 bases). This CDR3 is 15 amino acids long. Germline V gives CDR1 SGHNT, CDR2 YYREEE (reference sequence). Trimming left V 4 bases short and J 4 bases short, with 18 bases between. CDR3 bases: TGTGCCAGCAGCCCCAGCCCAAGCGACAGTTACGAGCAGTACTTC. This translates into CASSPSPSDSYEQYF.

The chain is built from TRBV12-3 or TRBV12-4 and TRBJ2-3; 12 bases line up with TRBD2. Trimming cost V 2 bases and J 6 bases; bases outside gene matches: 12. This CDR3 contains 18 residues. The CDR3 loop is CASSLRRTSGVPWDTQYF. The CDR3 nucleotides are TGTGCCAGCAGTTTACGTCGGACTAGCGGGGTCCCCTGGGATACGCAGTATTTT.

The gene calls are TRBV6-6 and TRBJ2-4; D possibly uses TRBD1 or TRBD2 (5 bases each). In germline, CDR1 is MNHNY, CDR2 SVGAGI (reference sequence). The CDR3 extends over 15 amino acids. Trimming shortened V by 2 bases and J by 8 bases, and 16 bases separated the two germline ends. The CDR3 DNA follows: TGTGCCAGCAGTTACGGGACCTCGGGGACGGACATTCAGTACTTC. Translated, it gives CASSYGTSGTDIQYF.

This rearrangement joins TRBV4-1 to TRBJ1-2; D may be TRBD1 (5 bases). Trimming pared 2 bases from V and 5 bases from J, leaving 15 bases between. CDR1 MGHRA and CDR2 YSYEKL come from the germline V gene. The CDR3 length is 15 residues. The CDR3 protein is CASSQLGRPAYGYTF. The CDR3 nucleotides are TGCGCCAGCAGCCAATTGGGGCGTCCGGCTTATGGCTACACCTTC.

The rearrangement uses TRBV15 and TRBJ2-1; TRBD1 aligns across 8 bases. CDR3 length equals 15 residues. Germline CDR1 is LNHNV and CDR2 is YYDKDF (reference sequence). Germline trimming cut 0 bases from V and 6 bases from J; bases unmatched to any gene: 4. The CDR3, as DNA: TGTGCCACCAGCAGAGACAGGGGGCGGTCCAATGAGCAGTTCTTC. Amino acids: CATSRDRGRSNEQFF. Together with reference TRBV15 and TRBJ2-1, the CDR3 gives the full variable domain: DAMVIQNPRYQVTQFGKPVTLSCSQTLNHNVMYWYQQKSSQAPKLLFHYYDKDFNNEADTPDNFQSRRPNTSFCFLDIRSPGLGDTAMYLCATSRDRGRSNEQFFGPGTRLTVL.

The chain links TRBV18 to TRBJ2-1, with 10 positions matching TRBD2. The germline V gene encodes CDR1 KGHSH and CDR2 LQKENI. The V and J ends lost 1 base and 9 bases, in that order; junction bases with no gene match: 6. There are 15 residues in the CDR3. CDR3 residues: CASSPRAQREGEQFF. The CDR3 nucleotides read TGTGCCAGCTCACCACGAGCACAGCGGGAGGGTGAGCAGTTCTTC.

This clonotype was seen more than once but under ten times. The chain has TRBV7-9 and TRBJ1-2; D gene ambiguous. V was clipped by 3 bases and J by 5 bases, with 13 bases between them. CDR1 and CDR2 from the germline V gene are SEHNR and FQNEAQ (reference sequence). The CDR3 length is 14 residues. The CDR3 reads CASSFMNTLYGYTF. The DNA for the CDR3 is TGTGCCAGCAGCTTTATGAATACTTTATATGGCTACACCTTC. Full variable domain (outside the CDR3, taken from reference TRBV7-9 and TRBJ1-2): DTGVSQNPRHKITKRGQNVTFRCDPISEHNRLYWYRQTLGQGPEFLTYFQNEAQLEKSRLLSDRFSAERPKGSFSTLEIQRTEQGDSAMYLCASSFMNTLYGYTFGSGTRLTVV.

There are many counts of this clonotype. CDR3 DNA: TGTGCCAGCAGTTACTCGACTGGGACATCGGGTGGCTACACCTTC. Its protein product is CASSYSTGTSGGYTF. The chain links TRBV6-5 to TRBJ1-2, with D perhaps matching TRBD1 (6 bases). The CDR3 is made up of 15 amino acids. Germline assignment: CDR1 MNHEY and CDR2 SVGAGI. V was cut by 0 bases and J by 7 bases, with 15 bases left in between.